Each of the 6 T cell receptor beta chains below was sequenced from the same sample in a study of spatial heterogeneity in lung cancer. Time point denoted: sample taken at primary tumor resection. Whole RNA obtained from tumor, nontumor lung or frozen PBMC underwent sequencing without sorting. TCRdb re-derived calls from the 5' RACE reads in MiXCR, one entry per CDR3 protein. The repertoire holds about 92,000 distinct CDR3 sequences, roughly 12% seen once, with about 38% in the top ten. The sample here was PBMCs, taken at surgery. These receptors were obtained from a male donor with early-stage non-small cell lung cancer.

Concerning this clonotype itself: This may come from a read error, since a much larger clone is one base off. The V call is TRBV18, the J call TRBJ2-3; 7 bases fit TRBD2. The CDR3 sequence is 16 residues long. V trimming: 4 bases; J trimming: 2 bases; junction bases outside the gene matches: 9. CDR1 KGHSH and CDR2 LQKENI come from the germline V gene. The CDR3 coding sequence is TGTGCCAGCTCACAAGGAGCGGGACCCGCCACAGATACGCAGTATTTT. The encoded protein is CASSQGAGPATDTQYF. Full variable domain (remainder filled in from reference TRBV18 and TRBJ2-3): NAGVMQNPRHLVRRRGQEARLRCSPMKGHSHVYWYRQLPEEGLKFMVYLQKENIIDESGMPKERFSAEFPKEGPSILRIQQVVRGDSAAYFCASSQGAGPATDTQYFGPGTRLTVL.

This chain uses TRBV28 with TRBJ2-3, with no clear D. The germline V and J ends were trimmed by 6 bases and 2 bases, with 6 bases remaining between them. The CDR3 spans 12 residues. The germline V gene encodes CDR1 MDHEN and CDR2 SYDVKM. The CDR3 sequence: CASSLTTDTQYF. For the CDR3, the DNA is TGTGCCAGCAGCCTTACCACAGATACGCAGTATTTT.

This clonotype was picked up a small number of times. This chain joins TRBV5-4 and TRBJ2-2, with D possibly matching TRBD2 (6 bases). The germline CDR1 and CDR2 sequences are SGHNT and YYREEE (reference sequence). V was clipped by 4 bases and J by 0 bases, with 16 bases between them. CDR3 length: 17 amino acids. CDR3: CASSPGGPASNTGELFF. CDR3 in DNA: TGTGCCAGCAGCCCCGGGGGACCAGCATCGAACACCGGGGAGCTGTTTTTT.

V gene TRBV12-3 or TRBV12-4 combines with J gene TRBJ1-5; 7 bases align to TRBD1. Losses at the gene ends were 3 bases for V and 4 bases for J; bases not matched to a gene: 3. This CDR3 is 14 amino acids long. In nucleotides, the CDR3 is TGTGCCAGCAGTTTCCGACAGGGAAATCAGCCCCAGCATTTT. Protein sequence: CASSFRQGNQPQHF.

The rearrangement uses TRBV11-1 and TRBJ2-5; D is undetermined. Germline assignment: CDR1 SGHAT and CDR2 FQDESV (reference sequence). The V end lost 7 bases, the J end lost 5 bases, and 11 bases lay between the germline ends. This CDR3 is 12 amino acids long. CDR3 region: CASTNSWETQYF. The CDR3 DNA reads TGTGCCAGCACCAATAGTTGGGAGACCCAGTACTTC.

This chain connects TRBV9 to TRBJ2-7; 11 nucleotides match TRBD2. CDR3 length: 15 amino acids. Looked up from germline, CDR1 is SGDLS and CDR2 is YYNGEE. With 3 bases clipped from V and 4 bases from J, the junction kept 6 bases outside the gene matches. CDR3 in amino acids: CASSGGTSGFYEQYF. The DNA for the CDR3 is TGTGCCAGCAGCGGGGGGACTAGCGGCTTTTACGAGCAGTACTTC.